This T cell receptor (beta chain) derives from a study of technical replicates of blood from several donors. Using immunoSEQ multiplex PCR, the repertoire was profiled, and TCRdb retains in-frame clones only, with some absent. Seen here are 98,000 or so clones, nearly 97% observed once, and the top ten hold more than 0.2%. This clone occurred once. The sample consisted of T cells isolated from PBMCs. This receptor was obtained from a human donor in good health.

The chain's CDR3 is CASRPGQAYEQYF. CDR3 coding DNA: TGTGCCAGCAGGCCGGGACAAGCTTACGAGCAGTACTTC. The J gene is TRBJ2-7, the V gene TRBV6-1; D may be TRBD1 (6 bases). The CDR3 runs 13 residues. Trimming took off 6 bases at V and 4 bases at J, with 13 bases between the two ends. CDR1 and CDR2 (germline): MNHNS, SASEGT.